Each of the 20 T cell receptor beta chains below was sequenced from the same sample in a study of cytomegalovirus exposure and HLA in healthy donors. Sequencing used immunoSEQ multiplex PCR; TCRdb keeps in-frame clones, though not all of them. The sample lists about 150,000 clones; 88% were seen once. Sequenced sample: PBMCs. The receptors were sampled from a man aged 18-30 years in good health and CMV-seronegative.

The chain combines TRBV25-1 with TRBJ1-1, with 9 bases identical to TRBD1. Trimming at V came to 4 bases and at J to 4 bases, leaving 7 bases not matched to a gene. The CDR3 has 15 amino acids. Germline V gives CDR1 MGHDK, CDR2 SYGVNS. In DNA form, the CDR3 reads TGTGCCAGCAGTGTAACCGGGACAGGGTTCACTGAAGCTTTCTTT. This translates into CASSVTGTGFTEAFF.

The chain recombines TRBV14 with TRBJ2-2, with 7 positions matching TRBD1. CDR1 SGHDN and CDR2 FVKESK come from the germline V gene. The CDR3 consists of 16 residues. The trim removed 5 bases at V and 5 bases at J, leaving 11 bases unmatched. CDR3 in DNA: TGTGCCAGCAGCTACCACCGGGACAGTGGTACCGGGGAGCTGTTTTTT. Protein: CASSYHRDSGTGELFF. The complete variable domain, with remaining parts taken from reference TRBV14 and TRBJ2-2, reads EAGVTQFPSHSVIEKGQTVTLRCDPISGHDNLYWYRRVMGKEIKFLLHFVKESKQDESGMPNNRFLAERTGGTYSTLKVQPAELEDSGVYFCASSYHRDSGTGELFFGEGSRLTVL.

This clone was seen more than once but under ten times. The chain employs TRBV4-1 and TRBJ1-2; TRBD1 might be the D (5 bases). Between the trimmed V and J ends, which lost 0 bases and 8 bases, there was a span of 22 bases. CDR1 MGHRA and CDR2 YSYEKL come from the germline V gene. CDR3 length: 17 residues. The CDR3 DNA reads TGCGCCAGCAGCCAAGATCCGTCGGGGGGAGGCCCTCGCGGCTACACCTTC. It specifies CASSQDPSGGGPRGYTF.

The rearrangement links TRBV4-2 to TRBJ2-3; the match to TRBD1 covers 8 bases. The CDR3 has 15 residues. The V gene's germline CDR1 is LGHNA and CDR2 YNFKEQ. The V segment lost 6 bases and the J segment 3 bases; nucleotides outside the gene matches: 8. The CDR3 loop reads CASSLTGGWTDTQYF. CDR3 bases: TGTGCCAGCAGTCTTACAGGGGGATGGACAGATACGCAGTATTTT.

The rearrangement joins TRBV5-1 to TRBJ2-3, with 13 bases lining up with TRBD2. The CDR3 has 16 amino acids. V dropped 6 bases and J dropped 3; count of bases not matched to a gene: 7. Looked up from germline, CDR1 is SGHRS and CDR2 is YFSETQ. The CDR3 protein is CASIPGLAGTTDTQYF. DNA for the CDR3: TGCGCCAGCATCCCGGGACTAGCGGGGACTACAGATACGCAGTATTTT.

V gene TRBV19 combines with J gene TRBJ1-5; tentative D call: TRBD1 (5 bases). Per the germline V gene, CDR1 is LNHDA and CDR2 is SQIVND (reference sequence). Trimming stripped 1 base from V and 2 bases from J, with 12 bases between. The length of the CDR3 is 16 residues. Here the CDR3 reads CASSIAPGSGNQPQHF. Here the CDR3 DNA reads TGTGCCAGTAGTATAGCCCCAGGGTCGGGCAATCAGCCCCAGCATTTT.

The rearrangement joins TRBV6-1 to TRBJ2-5; weak D call: TRBD2 (5 bases). Trimming cost V 6 bases and J 5 bases, with 13 bases left between them. This CDR3 has 13 residues. Germline V gene sequence: CDR1 MNHNS, CDR2 SASEGT. CDR3 region: CASRERGWETQYF. The CDR3 region has the DNA TGTGCCAGCAGGGAAAGAGGGTGGGAGACCCAGTACTTC.

The chain links TRBV5-1 to TRBJ2-3; 7 bases align to TRBD2. CDR1 SGHRS and CDR2 YFSETQ come from the germline V gene. V was clipped by 1 base and J by 4 bases; unmatched bases: 6. This CDR3 has 15 amino acids. The CDR3 coding sequence is TGCGCCAGCAGCTTGTCGCTGGCGGGAGCAGATACGCAGTATTTT. This sequence encodes CASSLSLAGADTQYF. Together with reference TRBV5-1 and TRBJ2-3, the CDR3 gives the full variable domain: KAGVTQTPRYLIKTRGQQVTLSCSPISGHRSVSWYQQTPGQGLQFLFEYFSETQRNKGNFPGRFSGRQFSNSRSEMNVSTLELGDSALYLCASSLSLAGADTQYFGPGTRLTVL.

This chain links TRBV28 with TRBJ2-7, with TRBD1 matching 7 bases. The CDR3 length is 14 residues. V was clipped by 4 bases and J by 5 bases; unmatched bases: 8. Germline lookup yields CDR1 MDHEN and CDR2 SYDVKM. The CDR3 region is CASSSRQGTDEQYF. The CDR3 coding sequence is TGTGCCAGCAGTTCCCGACAGGGTACGGACGAGCAGTACTTC.

The CDR3 coding sequence is TGTGCCAGCAGTTTAGGAGGGACAGGGTTTACCTTGAACACTGAAGCTTTCTTT. Translated, it gives CASSLGGTGFTLNTEAFF. V usage is TRBV28 and J usage is TRBJ1-1; 9 bases are a match to TRBD1. The CDR3 is 18 amino acids. V shed 2 bases, J shed 0 bases, and the junction held 10 bases outside the gene matches. The germline gives CDR1 MDHEN, CDR2 SYDVKM.

V and J are TRBV5-1 and TRBJ2-7; 9 positions match TRBD2. The CDR3 totals 13 residues. Germline V gene lookup returns CDR1 SGHRS and CDR2 YFSETQ. Germline trimming cut 6 bases from V and 5 bases from J; bases unmatched to any gene: 6. The CDR3 region is CASMREGGNEQYF. In nucleotides, the CDR3 is TGCGCCAGCATGCGGGAGGGGGGCAACGAGCAGTACTTC.

The J gene is TRBJ2-5, the V gene TRBV5-6; D is unclear. Trimming stripped 0 bases from V and 4 bases from J, with 7 bases between. The length of the CDR3 is 13 residues. Per the germline V gene, CDR1 is SGHDT and CDR2 is YYEEEE. The CDR3 sequence: CASSLGQVETQYF. The CDR3 coding sequence is TGTGCCAGCAGCTTGGGGCAGGTAGAGACCCAGTACTTC.

V usage is TRBV27 and J usage is TRBJ2-7; weak D call: TRBD2 (6 bases). V was shortened by 3 bases and J by 2 bases, with 14 bases between the two germline ends. Germline CDR1 is MNHEY and CDR2 is SMNVEV (reference sequence). The CDR3 extends over 15 amino acids. Written as DNA, the CDR3 is TGTGCCAGCAGTTTCGGGGGAGGCGGACCCTACGAGCAGTACTTC. Protein product: CASSFGGGGPYEQYF.

CDR3 sequence: CASRRYGQVSSYEQYF. The CDR3 coding sequence is TGTGCCAGCAGACGCTATGGACAGGTGAGCTCCTACGAGCAGTACTTC. This sequence joins TRBV2 and TRBJ2-7, with TRBD1 matching over 7 bases. Germline CDR1 SNHLY, CDR2 FYNNEI. V lost 6 bases, J lost 0 bases, and 11 bases stayed unmatched. This CDR3 spans 16 amino acids.

The chain carries TRBV25-1 and TRBJ1-5; no reliable D call. This CDR3 spans 12 amino acids. The V and J ends lost 3 bases and 5 bases respectively, with 5 bases between them. The germline gives CDR1 MGHDK, CDR2 SYGVNS. CDR3 region: CASSDGYQPQHF. The CDR3 DNA reads as TGTGCCAGCAGTGACGGGTATCAGCCCCAGCATTTT.

The V gene is TRBV2, the J gene TRBJ2-5, with TRBD1 matching 8 bases. Trimming cost V 4 bases and J 2 bases; bases outside gene matches: 0. From germline, CDR1 is SNHLY and CDR2 FYNNEI. This CDR3 has 13 residues. DNA of the CDR3: TGTGCCAGCAGTGGACAGGGGCAAGAGACCCAGTACTTC. Protein product: CASSGQGQETQYF.

The chain uses TRBV28 and TRBJ2-5; no firm D call. Trimming removed 8 bases at V and 5 bases at J, with 21 bases between. The germline V gene encodes CDR1 MDHEN and CDR2 SYDVKM. This CDR3 has 15 amino acids. CDR3 residues: CASRPEWAIRETQYF. The CDR3 DNA reads as TGTGCCAGCCGTCCTGAGTGGGCAATTAGGGAGACCCAGTACTTC.

The V gene is TRBV19, the J gene TRBJ2-2, with D unclear. Trimming removed 11 bases at V and 2 bases at J, with 12 bases between. The germline CDR1 and CDR2 sequences are LNHDA and SQIVND (reference sequence). This CDR3 is 13 amino acids long. The CDR3 bases are TGTGCCTTAGAGGTATCTAACACCGGGGAGCTGTTTTTT. As protein: CALEVSNTGELFF.

The CDR3 sequence: CASSPLGGEYTQYF. CDR3 DNA: TGCGCCAGCAGCCCACTCGGTGGGGAGTATACGCAGTATTTT. This chain joins TRBV4-1 and TRBJ2-3, with D possibly matching TRBD2 (5 bases). The germline gives CDR1 MGHRA, CDR2 YSYEKL. This CDR3 spans 14 amino acids. Trimming stripped 4 bases from V and 7 bases from J, with 15 bases between.

The J gene is TRBJ2-2, the V gene TRBV29-1; 9 nucleotides align to TRBD1. With V trimmed by 5 bases and J by 6 bases, 7 bases remained unmatched. This CDR3 has 14 residues. Germline V gene sequence: CDR1 SQVTM, CDR2 ANQGSEA. The CDR3 DNA reads as TGCAGCGTTAACACCGGGACAGGGCCCGGGGAGCTGTTTTTT. It specifies CSVNTGTGPGELFF.